These 4 T cell receptor beta chains were all obtained from the same sample, sequenced in a study of cytomegalovirus exposure and HLA in healthy donors. Both 60 Vbeta primers and 13 Jbeta primers went into the PCR. Sequenced by immunoSEQ multiplex PCR; TCRdb stores in-frame clones only, minus some. In the table there are 100,000 to 150,000 clones, 65% to 85% of which are singletons. Input material: PBMCs. These receptors originate from a man aged 18 to 35 in good health and CMV-seropositive.

The rearrangement uses TRBV7-2 and TRBJ2-2, with 8 positions matching TRBD2. Looked up from germline, CDR1 is SGHTA and CDR2 is FQGNSA. The ends lost 0 bases at V and 3 bases at J; junction bases unmatched: 6. The CDR3 covers 17 residues. Here the CDR3 DNA reads TGTGCCAGCAGCTTAGCGCGGTTGCGGGAGGACACCGGGGAGCTGTTTTTT. Translated: CASSLARLREDTGELFF.

This clone was detected only a few times. The gene calls are TRBV6-1 and TRBJ1-1, with unresolved D. Germline V lookup: CDR1 MNHNS, CDR2 SASEGT. V lost 6 bases and J 1 base, leaving 12 bases between the germline ends. The CDR3 consists of 14 residues. The CDR3 nucleotides read TGTGCCAGCAGGCGTACTTCCGGGAACACTGAAGCTTTCTTT. It yields the protein CASRRTSGNTEAFF.

The sample holds a few counts of this clone. The chain links TRBV10-3 to TRBJ2-5; 8 positions match TRBD2. This CDR3 comprises 17 residues. V was pared by 4 bases and J by 4 bases, with 14 bases of the junction left unmatched. Germline V CDR1 and CDR2: ENHRY, SYGVKD. This chain's CDR3 is CAISVIGAGAGAETQYF. Written as DNA, the CDR3 is TGTGCCATCAGTGTAATTGGAGCGGGAGCAGGAGCAGAGACCCAGTACTTC.

The genes are TRBV9 and TRBJ1-1, with D possibly being TRBD1 (5 bases). The CDR3 contains 12 residues. The germline V and J ends were trimmed by 7 bases and 5 bases, with 12 bases remaining between them. Germline CDR1 and CDR2: SGDLS and YYNGEE. CDR3 DNA sequence: TGTGCCAGCGAAGGGGTGGGGACTGAAGCTTTCTTT. Protein product: CASEGVGTEAFF.